The 14 T cell receptor beta chains below all came from one sample that was sequenced in a study of CD8 T cells in Susac syndrome. An amount of RNA that ranged from about 0.45 to 1 ug was reverse transcribed with random hexamers. TCRdb re-called the immunoSEQ multiplex PCR reads through MiXCR, storing one row per CDR3 protein. Of some 400,000 distinct CDR3 sequences in the sample, approximately 85% are singletons; the top ten hold approximately 0.12%. Material for sequencing was CD8+ T cells from PBMCs. The receptors shown here come from a human donor with multiple sclerosis.

The rearrangement links TRBV7-2 to TRBJ2-1; D is perhaps TRBD1 (8 bases). CDR3 length: 16 residues. Germline assignment: CDR1 SGHTA and CDR2 FQGNSA. V was clipped by 4 bases and J by 7 bases, with 20 bases between them. This CDR3 is CASSSERTGRGNEQFF. CDR3 in DNA: TGTGCCAGCAGCTCAGAAAGGACAGGGCGGGGGAATGAGCAGTTCTTC.

This clonotype turned up a few times. The chain has TRBV4-1 and TRBJ2-7; D possibly uses TRBD1 or TRBD2 (6 bases each). Trimming removed 0 bases from V and 2 bases from J, with 8 bases in between. Germline CDR1 reads MGHRA; CDR2 reads YSYEKL. The CDR3 sequence is 14 residues long. CDR3 nucleotides: TGCGCCAGCAGCCAAGAAGGGGGGACCTACGAGCAGTACTTC. Its translation: CASSQEGGTYEQYF.

The chain employs TRBV12-3 or TRBV12-4 and TRBJ2-1; D is ambiguous. The CDR3 is 13 amino acids. Trimming left V 6 bases short and J 4 bases short, with 10 bases between. The CDR3 sequence is CASSPWDYNEQFF. CDR3 in DNA: TGTGCCAGCAGCCCCTGGGATTACAATGAGCAGTTCTTC.

This sequence joins TRBV6-1 and TRBJ2-7; 12 nucleotides agree with TRBD1. Losses at the gene ends were 6 bases for V and 5 bases for J; bases not matched to a gene: 5. The CDR3 is 14 amino acids. In germline, CDR1 is MNHNS, CDR2 SASEGT. CDR3 bases: TGTGCCAGCAGCTCCGGGACAGGGGGCAACGAGCAGTACTTC. It is translated as CASSSGTGGNEQYF.

The gene calls are TRBV7-9 and TRBJ2-7; the match to TRBD1 covers 12 bases. J gave up 5 bases and V 6 bases, and 14 bases lay outside the gene matches. This CDR3 contains 17 residues. The germline CDR1 and CDR2 sequences are SEHNR and FQNEAQ (reference sequence). The CDR3 DNA sequence: TGTGCCAGCAGATCCCCTACCGGGACAGGGGGCTTGAACGAGCAGTACTTC. Its protein is CASRSPTGTGGLNEQYF.

This chain joins TRBV12-3 or TRBV12-4 and TRBJ2-3; maybe TRBD2 (5 bases). Trimming stripped 5 bases from V and 2 bases from J, with 14 bases between. The CDR3 runs 15 residues. CDR3 bases: TGTGCCAGCAGTCTCGGAGGCCACCTCACAGATACGCAGTATTTT. It specifies CASSLGGHLTDTQYF.

The V call is TRBV28, the J call TRBJ2-7; D remains ambiguous. This CDR3 spans 13 amino acids. The V gene's germline CDR1 is MDHEN and CDR2 SYDVKM. Between the trimmed V and J ends, which lost 3 bases and 7 bases, there was a span of 13 bases. CDR3 bases: TGTGCCAGCAGTTTCGGTGGGTTTGGGGAGCAGTACTTC. This encodes CASSFGGFGEQYF.

The chain carries TRBV10-3 and TRBJ1-2; possibly TRBD1 for D (5 bases). The V end was cut by 4 bases, the J end by 6 bases, with 12 bases between. This CDR3 has 13 residues. Germline lookup yields CDR1 ENHRY and CDR2 SYGVKD. In nucleotides, the CDR3 is TGTGCCATCAGTGGACTGGAAGGGGATGGCTACACCTTC. Residues: CAISGLEGDGYTF.

The chain is built from TRBV6-5 and TRBJ1-1; D not resolved. There are 16 residues in the CDR3. From germline, CDR1 is MNHEY and CDR2 SVGAGI. Trimming shortened V by 5 bases and J by 1 base, and 17 bases separated the two germline ends. The CDR3 protein is CASSPRGGFPNTEAFF. CDR3 nucleotides: TGTGCCAGCAGTCCTCGAGGTGGGTTTCCGAACACTGAAGCTTTCTTT.

The CDR3 nucleotides are TGTGCCAGCAGTTACTCTCGTTCGAGCTCCTACAATGAGCAGTTCTTC. Amino acids: CASSYSRSSSYNEQFF. V and J are TRBV6-5 and TRBJ2-1; no firm D call. Germline V gene lookup returns CDR1 MNHEY and CDR2 SVGAGI. V dropped 0 bases and J dropped 0 bases, with 9 bases sitting between them. This CDR3 is built from 16 residues.

This rearrangement joins TRBV4-1 to TRBJ2-5; perhaps TRBD2 as D (5 bases). The CDR3 runs to 15 residues. V gave up 1 base and J gave up 1 base, with 10 bases separating them. Germline CDR1 MGHRA, CDR2 YSYEKL. The CDR3 spells CASSQGGSAQETQYF. CDR3 nucleotides: TGCGCCAGCAGCCAAGGGGGTAGCGCCCAAGAGACCCAGTACTTC.

V gene TRBV14 combines with J gene TRBJ2-1; D is possibly TRBD2 (6 bases). Germline V gene sequence: CDR1 SGHDN, CDR2 FVKESK. This CDR3 is 15 amino acids long. Trimming cost V 1 base and J 3 bases, with 10 bases left between them. DNA for the CDR3: TGTGCCAGCAGCCAAGCTAGCGAGTTCTACAATGAGCAGTTCTTC. The encoded protein is CASSQASEFYNEQFF.

V and J are TRBV27 and TRBJ1-2, with TRBD1 matching over 8 bases. The CDR3 has 14 amino acids. Trimming took 9 bases from V and 5 from J; bases not matched to a gene: 11. Germline-derived CDR1 and CDR2 are MNHEY and SMNVEV (reference sequence). The CDR3 DNA is TGTGCCAGTCATCCAGGGGGCGAAGAGTATGGCTACACCTTC. It yields the protein CASHPGGEEYGYTF.

The chain joins TRBV4-1 to TRBJ2-1; 11 positions agree with TRBD1. V was pared by 0 bases and J by 8 bases, with 6 bases of the junction left unmatched. The CDR3 runs 16 residues. Germline CDR1 reads MGHRA; CDR2 reads YSYEKL. For the CDR3, the DNA is TGCGCCAGCAGCCAAGAGGGACAGGGGGTCGCAGATGAGCAGTTCTTC. Its translation is CASSQEGQGVADEQFF.